What follows are 14 T cell receptor beta chains derived from one specimen sequenced in a study of blood T cell repertoires in COVID-19 (dated by TCRdb to between 2020 and 2021). Library construction relied on the immunoSEQ multiplex PCR assay. The immuneACCESS repertoire file appears here via TCRdb, limited to in-frame rearrangements. These files lack a portion of the clones; in checked studies, under half of the deficit traces to unresolved V genes, and the cause of the others is not known. This sample gives 120,000 to 150,000 clones in total; just under 90% of them show up just once. Over 8.5% of the sample is taken by the ten largest. The sequenced sample was peripheral blood. Receptors originate from a woman in her 50s with active or convalescent COVID-19.

The rearrangement uses TRBV7-2 and TRBJ2-7, with no clear D. V lost 1 base to trimming and J lost 2 bases, with 9 bases between them. CDR1 is SGHTA, CDR2 FQGNSA, per germline. The CDR3 covers 14 residues. The CDR3: CASSLGSLPYEQYF. DNA for the CDR3: TGTGCCAGCAGCTTAGGGAGTTTGCCCTACGAGCAGTACTTC.

This clone was seen only a few times. This chain joins TRBV7-9 and TRBJ1-3; D perhaps matches TRBD1 (6 bases). CDR3 length: 19 residues. Deletions cut 5 bases from V and 0 bases from J, with 23 bases between. The germline V gene encodes CDR1 SEHNR and CDR2 FQNEAQ (reference sequence). The CDR3: CASSPFPRQDGVSGNTIYF. CDR3 DNA: TGTGCCAGCAGCCCCTTCCCACGACAGGACGGAGTCTCTGGAAACACCATATATTTT.

The chain combines TRBV12-3 or TRBV12-4 with TRBJ1-2, with D uncertain. Trimming took 6 bases from V and 3 from J, leaving 11 bases between them. The CDR3 runs 13 residues. The CDR3 protein is CASRSPRDYGYTF. The CDR3 coding sequence is TGTGCCAGCAGGTCCCCGAGGGACTATGGCTACACCTTC.

The rearrangement joins TRBV7-9 to TRBJ2-1; perhaps TRBD2 as D (5 bases). The germline CDR1 and CDR2 sequences are SEHNR and FQNEAQ (reference sequence). CDR3 size: 14 residues. V dropped 2 bases and J dropped 8 bases, with 13 bases sitting between them. CDR3: CASSLLGSGDEQFF. The CDR3 DNA sequence: TGTGCCAGCAGCTTACTTGGGAGTGGCGATGAGCAGTTCTTC.

This chain uses TRBV29-1 with TRBJ2-1, with TRBD2 identical over 10 bases. The CDR3 sequence is 16 residues long. CDR1 and CDR2 (germline): SQVTM, ANQGSEA. J was trimmed by 4 bases and V by 6 bases; bases with no gene match: 12. The CDR3, as DNA: TGCAGCGTCCCCGGAGAACTAGCGGGATCATACAATGAGCAGTTCTTC. Amino acids: CSVPGELAGSYNEQFF.

This rearrangement joins TRBV5-4 to TRBJ2-5; 9 positions agree with TRBD1. This CDR3 has 15 residues. The V and J ends lost 3 bases and 5 bases, in that order; junction bases with no gene match: 8. Germline loops: CDR1 SGHNT, CDR2 YYREEE (reference sequence). This CDR3 reads CASSSKQGAHETQYF. The CDR3 bases are TGTGCCAGCAGCTCAAAACAGGGGGCTCACGAGACCCAGTACTTC.

The chain links TRBV14 to TRBJ1-3; 9 bases map to TRBD1. The germline V gene encodes CDR1 SGHDN and CDR2 FVKESK. The CDR3 extends over 16 amino acids. J lost 2 bases, V lost 2 bases, and 4 bases had no gene match. CDR3: CASSQIQGATGNTIYF. As DNA, the CDR3 is TGTGCCAGCAGCCAAATACAGGGGGCAACTGGAAACACCATATATTTT.

The rearrangement links TRBV21-1 to TRBJ1-2; the tabulated D call, TRBD1, remains unverified against the DNA. TRBV21-1 is a listed pseudogene. The CDR3 runs 16 residues. CDR3 amino acids: CASSKRKGQCPEGYTF. Written as DNA, the CDR3 is TGTGCCAGCAGCAAAAGGAAAGGACAGTGCCCAGAAGGCTACACCTTC.

J is TRBJ2-1 and V is TRBV7-9; 7 bases line up with TRBD2. Germline V gene lookup returns CDR1 SEHNR and CDR2 FQNEAQ (reference sequence). This CDR3 region has 13 residues. The V segment lost 1 base and the J segment 8 bases; nucleotides outside the gene matches: 2. The chain's CDR3 is CASSLGLAYEQFF. The CDR3 coding sequence is TGTGCCAGCAGCTTAGGACTAGCATATGAGCAGTTCTTC. Filled out from reference TRBV7-9 and TRBJ2-1, the complete variable domain reads DTGVSQNPRHKITKRGQNVTFRCDPISEHNRLYWYRQTLGQGPEFLTYFQNEAQLEKSRLLSDRFSAERPKGSFSTLEIQRTEQGDSAMYLCASSLGLAYEQFFGPGTRLTVL.

The chain combines TRBV6-5 with TRBJ1-2; D is possibly TRBD1 (5 bases). With 0 bases removed from V and 8 bases from J, the gap between germline ends came to 16 bases. Germline loops: CDR1 MNHEY, CDR2 SVGAGI. This CDR3 is built from 15 residues. The CDR3: CASSYSGGNFGGYTF. CDR3 nucleotides: TGTGCCAGCAGTTACTCGGGGGGGAATTTTGGAGGCTACACCTTC.

The V gene is TRBV5-8, the J gene TRBJ2-5, with 9 bases that match TRBD1. Germline loops: CDR1 SGHTS, CDR2 YDEGEE. V lost 3 bases, J lost 2 bases, and 5 bases stayed unmatched. The CDR3 is made up of 15 amino acids. The CDR3 coding sequence is TGTGCCAGCAGCTACGGGACAGGGTCACAAGAGACCCAGTACTTC. It yields the protein CASSYGTGSQETQYF.

A few counts support this clone. V and J are TRBV29-1 and TRBJ1-3; a weak D match, TRBD1 (5 bases). The CDR3 sequence is 12 residues long. Trimming pared 6 bases from V and 0 bases from J, leaving 6 bases between. The germline V gene has CDR1 SQVTM and CDR2 ANQGSEA. The CDR3 protein is CSVGGSGNTIYF. CDR3 nucleotide sequence: TGCAGCGTCGGGGGCTCTGGAAACACCATATATTTT.

J is TRBJ2-1 and V is TRBV7-8; 12 bases map to TRBD1. The germline V gene has CDR1 SGHVS and CDR2 FQNEAQ. Losses at the gene ends were 5 bases for V and 9 bases for J; bases not matched to a gene: 5. The CDR3 spans 14 residues. The CDR3 is CASSRWDRGPEQFF. CDR3 sequence (DNA): TGTGCCAGCAGCCGGTGGGACAGGGGGCCTGAGCAGTTCTTC.

The chain carries TRBV29-1 and TRBJ2-5; 8 nucleotides agree with TRBD1. The CDR3 loop spans 11 amino acids. Trimming took 7 bases from V and 10 from J; bases not matched to a gene: 8. Per the germline V gene, CDR1 is SQVTM and CDR2 is ANQGSEA. CDR3 amino acids: CSGHRGDRQYF. In DNA, the CDR3 is TGCAGCGGCCACAGGGGGGACCGCCAGTACTTC.